The 32 T cell receptor beta chains presented below share a single source sample, sequenced in a study of blood T cell repertoires in COVID-19. Produced via immunoSEQ multiplex PCR; TCRdb's table is partial and in-frame only. This repertoire shows more than 70,000 clones, 80% to 90% found once; its top ten account for 5.8%. The sample was peripheral blood. The receptor source for this set is a man aged 50 to 60 with active COVID-19.

V usage is TRBV10-1 and J usage is TRBJ2-2; TRBD2 agrees at 10 bases. CDR3 length: 15 residues. The V and J ends lost 8 bases and 1 base, in that order; junction bases with no gene match: 4. Germline V lookup: CDR1 WNHNN, CDR2 SYGVQD (reference sequence). CDR3 in DNA: TGCGCCAGCCTCCCTAGCGGGAGGAACACCGGGGAGCTGTTTTTT. It encodes CASLPSGRNTGELFF.

V usage is TRBV15 and J usage is TRBJ1-2; D is perhaps TRBD1 (5 bases). This CDR3 has 14 residues. The V and J ends lost 7 bases and 1 base respectively, with 13 bases between them. Germline lookup yields CDR1 LNHNV and CDR2 YYDKDF (reference sequence). This CDR3 reads CATTVPGFNYGYTF. CDR3 coding DNA: TGTGCCACCACCGTCCCAGGGTTTAACTATGGCTACACCTTC.

The chain carries TRBV19 and TRBJ1-1, with a tentative D call TRBD1 (6 bases). V lost 4 bases and J lost 3, with 15 bases in between. This CDR3 has 15 amino acids. Per germline, CDR1 LNHDA and CDR2 SQIVND (reference sequence). CDR3 region: CASSTPGAGDTEAFF. CDR3 coding DNA: TGTGCCAGTAGTACGCCAGGGGCAGGGGACACTGAAGCTTTCTTT.

This chain joins TRBV2 and TRBJ1-1; D may be TRBD1 (6 bases). Trimming pared 4 bases from V and 0 bases from J, leaving 15 bases between. Germline V lookup: CDR1 SNHLY, CDR2 FYNNEI. The CDR3 is made up of 16 amino acids. CDR3 in DNA: TGTGCCAGCAGTGTCCAGGGGCAAGGGATGAACACTGAAGCTTTCTTT. Translated: CASSVQGQGMNTEAFF.

The CDR3 is CASRDRNNSPLHF. DNA of the CDR3: TGTGCCAGCCGGGACAGGAACAATTCACCCCTCCACTTT. This chain connects TRBV27 to TRBJ1-6; 8 bases are a match to TRBD1. The CDR3 has 13 amino acids. CDR1 is MNHEY and CDR2 is SMNVEV in the germline V gene (reference sequence). J gave up 7 bases and V 8 bases, and 4 bases lay outside the gene matches.

V usage is TRBV19 and J usage is TRBJ1-2; 9 bases agree with TRBD1. The CDR3 totals 15 residues. CDR1 and CDR2 from the germline V gene are LNHDA and SQIVND (reference sequence). V lost 7 bases to trimming and J lost 6 bases; unmatched junction nucleotides: 12. The CDR3 sequence is CASKRTGTGRHGYTF. The CDR3 DNA sequence: TGTGCCAGTAAGCGCACCGGGACAGGGCGACATGGCTACACCTTC.

The chain links TRBV27 to TRBJ2-1; D is possibly TRBD2 (6 bases). Germline V gene sequence: CDR1 MNHEY, CDR2 SMNVEV (reference sequence). V lost 2 bases to trimming and J lost 0 bases, with 26 bases between them. The CDR3 extends over 21 amino acids. DNA of the CDR3: TGTGCCAGCAGTTTAAATATTAGGGCAGATCAATGGGGGGTCTCCTACAATGAGCAGTTCTTC. The encoded protein is CASSLNIRADQWGVSYNEQFF.

The chain couples TRBV5-1 to TRBJ1-2; 7 bases are a match to TRBD1. V lost 0 bases and J lost 7; bases outside the gene matches: 9. Per germline, CDR1 SGHRS and CDR2 YFSETQ. The CDR3 runs 15 residues. The CDR3 sequence: CASSLAATGPSGYTF. The CDR3 DNA reads as TGCGCCAGCAGCTTGGCCGCGACAGGGCCTAGTGGCTACACCTTC.

The chain uses TRBV28 and TRBJ1-5; TRBD1 agrees at 7 bases. CDR1 and CDR2 (germline): MDHEN, SYDVKM. The CDR3 has 14 amino acids. Unmatched junction bases numbered 5, after V lost 6 bases and J lost 3 bases. Here the CDR3 reads CASRGQLDNQPQHF. As DNA, the CDR3 is TGTGCCAGCAGGGGACAGCTTGACAATCAGCCCCAGCATTTT.

Regarding this clone: A read error may account for a junction end that differs from germline. This chain uses TRBV5-1 with TRBJ2-2; 9 positions match TRBD1. The CDR3 spans 15 residues. Germline-derived CDR1 and CDR2 are SGHRS and YFSETQ. The CDR3 nucleotides read TGCGCCAGCAGATTGGGACAGGGCCTCACCGGGGAGCTGTTTTTT. Amino acid sequence: CASRLGQGLTGELFF.

V is TRBV19 and J is TRBJ2-1, with 9 bases fitting TRBD1. Germline assignment: CDR1 LNHDA and CDR2 SQIVND (reference sequence). This CDR3 spans 14 amino acids. V dropped 3 bases and J dropped 10; count of bases not matched to a gene: 7. The CDR3 DNA reads TGTGCCAGTAGTATTGGCTGGACAGGGGACGAGCAGTTCTTC. This encodes CASSIGWTGDEQFF.

V gene TRBV18 combines with J gene TRBJ1-5; D gene ambiguous. The V end lost 0 bases, the J end lost 1 base, and 10 bases lay between the germline ends. The germline V gene encodes CDR1 KGHSH and CDR2 LQKENI. The CDR3 length is 16 residues. CDR3 sequence (DNA): TGTGCCAGCTCACCACCCCGTGGGCGAAGCAATCAGCCCCAGCATTTT. Encoded protein: CASSPPRGRSNQPQHF. Full variable domain (missing parts from reference TRBV18 and TRBJ1-5): NAGVMQNPRHLVRRRGQEARLRCSPMKGHSHVYWYRQLPEEGLKFMVYLQKENIIDESGMPKERFSAEFPKEGPSILRIQQVVRGDSAAYFCASSPPRGRSNQPQHFGDGTRLSIL.

The chain has TRBV6-2 or TRBV6-3 and TRBJ2-3, with 11 bases that match TRBD2. The V gene's germline CDR1 is MNHEY and CDR2 SVGEGT. The CDR3 has 20 residues. V lost 2 bases and J lost 2; bases outside the gene matches: 15. The CDR3 DNA sequence: TGTGCCAGCAGTTACCCGATTTTTAGCGGGGGGGCCGACCCCACAGATACGCAGTATTTT. As protein: CASSYPIFSGGADPTDTQYF.

The J gene is TRBJ2-5, the V gene TRBV5-1; the D is unclear. CDR1 and CDR2 (germline): SGHRS, YFSETQ. V was shortened by 0 bases and J by 2 bases, with 11 bases between the two germline ends. The CDR3 length is 15 residues. CDR3: CASSLDISTQETQYF. The CDR3 DNA sequence: TGCGCCAGCAGCTTGGACATCTCCACACAAGAGACCCAGTACTTC.

V usage is TRBV5-1 and J usage is TRBJ2-3; 7 nucleotides agree with TRBD1. The CDR3 length is 13 residues. J lost 2 bases, V lost 7 bases, and 4 bases had no gene match. Germline lookup yields CDR1 SGHRS and CDR2 YFSETQ. The chain's CDR3 is CASAGTATDTQYF. In DNA, the CDR3 is TGCGCCAGCGCCGGGACAGCCACAGATACGCAGTATTTT.

The chain employs TRBV27 and TRBJ1-5; D is unresolved. The CDR3 is made up of 15 amino acids. Germline lookup yields CDR1 MNHEY and CDR2 SMNVEV (reference sequence). Trimming shortened V by 3 bases and J by 2 bases, and 11 bases separated the two germline ends. CDR3 residues: CASSFLTGGNQPQHF. The CDR3 DNA is TGTGCCAGCAGTTTCTTGACTGGTGGCAATCAGCCCCAGCATTTT.

This clone has just a few counts. The V and J genes are TRBV30 and TRBJ1-1; tentative D call: TRBD1 (5 bases). The V and J ends lost 0 bases and 3 bases respectively, with 11 bases between them. Germline CDR1 and CDR2: GTSNPN and SVGIG (reference sequence). The CDR3 contains 14 residues. CDR3 sequence reads: CAWSVGGSYTEAFF. For the CDR3, the DNA is TGTGCCTGGAGTGTTGGGGGGTCTTACACTGAAGCTTTCTTT.

The chain couples TRBV6-5 to TRBJ1-5; D possibly corresponds to TRBD1 (6 bases). Germline V gene lookup returns CDR1 MNHEY and CDR2 SVGAGI. Trimming took off 7 bases at V and 2 bases at J, with 9 bases between the two ends. The CDR3 has 13 residues. DNA for the CDR3: TGTGCCAGCACCAGGGGAGGCAATCAGCCCCAGCATTTT. Its protein product is CASTRGGNQPQHF.

The gene calls are TRBV2 and TRBJ1-4; a weak D match, TRBD1 (6 bases). The CDR3 runs 16 residues. Germline-derived CDR1 and CDR2 are SNHLY and FYNNEI. V lost 6 bases to trimming and J lost 7 bases, with 21 bases between them. CDR3 nucleotide sequence: TGTGCCAGCAGCACTACCCTTAACCGGGACACTGAAAAACTGTTTTTT. Amino acids: CASSTTLNRDTEKLFF.

J is TRBJ2-7 and V is TRBV7-2; a possible D gene is TRBD1 (5 bases). The CDR3 is 14 residues long. Germline CDR1 SGHTA, CDR2 FQGNSA. With 4 bases removed from V and 9 bases from J, the gap between germline ends came to 19 bases. The CDR3 here is CASSSGPSSESQYF. CDR3 nucleotide sequence: TGTGCCAGCAGCTCAGGGCCCTCTTCGGAATCGCAGTACTTC.

This clone was recorded a few times. The rearrangement joins TRBV3-1 (or the pseudogene TRBV3-2) to TRBJ2-2, with a possible D match to TRBD2 (6 bases). V was shortened by 4 bases and J by 5 bases, with 20 bases between the two germline ends. The CDR3 has 17 residues. The germline V gene encodes CDR1 LGHDT and CDR2 YNNKEL (reference sequence). The CDR3 DNA reads TGTGCCAGCAGCCCGAGGGTCGGGACTCAAAGAACCGGGGAGCTGTTTTTT. Its translation is CASSPRVGTQRTGELFF.

The chain couples TRBV7-2 to TRBJ1-1, with D hard to call. The V end lost 4 bases, the J end lost 1 base, and 13 bases lay between the germline ends. The CDR3 is 15 residues long. CDR1 SGHTA and CDR2 FQGNSA come from the germline V gene. CDR3 DNA sequence: TGTGCCAGCAGCTCCCGGGTGGAGAAGAACACTGAAGCTTTCTTT. This translates into CASSSRVEKNTEAFF.

CDR3 sequence reads: CASSERELWQETQYF. The CDR3 coding sequence is TGTGCCAGCAGCGAGCGGGAGTTGTGGCAAGAGACCCAGTACTTC. This chain links TRBV3-1 (or the pseudogene TRBV3-2) with TRBJ2-5, with TRBD2 matching over 8 bases. The CDR3 is 15 amino acids. Germline CDR1 reads LGHDT; CDR2 reads YNNKEL (reference sequence). Trimming cost V 5 bases and J 2 bases; bases outside gene matches: 7.

The chain couples TRBV6-5 to TRBJ2-1; D is unresolved. This CDR3 region has 15 residues. Germline values: CDR1 MNHEY, CDR2 SVGAGI. V shed 2 bases and J shed 3 bases, with 11 bases lying between them. The CDR3 region is CASSYGRLVYNEQFF. The DNA for the CDR3 is TGTGCCAGCAGTTACGGGCGTTTGGTCTACAATGAGCAGTTCTTC.

The chain combines TRBV15 with TRBJ2-7; tentatively, D is TRBD1 (5 bases). With 0 bases removed from V and 6 bases from J, the gap between germline ends came to 18 bases. Germline CDR1 is LNHNV and CDR2 is YYDKDF (reference sequence). The CDR3 contains 16 residues. Written as DNA, the CDR3 is TGTGCCACCAGCAGAGATTCAAGCAGGGAAAATCGCGAGCAGTACTTC. Its protein is CATSRDSSRENREQYF.

The chain is built from TRBV6-5 and TRBJ1-2, with TRBD1 identical over 9 bases. V gave up 8 bases and J gave up 3 bases; unmatched junction bases: 1. The CDR3 has 12 amino acids. In germline, CDR1 is MNHEY, CDR2 SVGAGI. The CDR3 coding sequence is TGTGCCAGCCGGGACAGGGACTATGGCTACACCTTC. This sequence encodes CASRDRDYGYTF.

This clone was observed a few times. In DNA form, the CDR3 reads TGTGCCAGCAGCTTAATGCCTAGCGGGGACAATGAGCAGTTCTTC. It codes for CASSLMPSGDNEQFF. J is TRBJ2-1 and V is TRBV7-3; 9 bases fit TRBD2. The CDR3 is 15 amino acids. Per the germline V gene, CDR1 is SGHTA and CDR2 is FQGTGA. V dropped 1 base and J dropped 5; count of bases not matched to a gene: 3.

The chain uses TRBV27 and TRBJ1-6, with a tentative D call TRBD1 (5 bases). The CDR3 has 15 residues. Germline CDR1 and CDR2: MNHEY and SMNVEV (reference sequence). Trimming took off 6 bases at V and 0 bases at J, with 9 bases between the two ends. The CDR3 protein is CASRGPNSYNSPLHF. CDR3 DNA: TGTGCCAGCAGGGGGCCAAACTCCTATAATTCACCCCTCCACTTT.

The rearrangement links TRBV28 to TRBJ1-2; 7 nucleotides match TRBD1. CDR1 MDHEN and CDR2 SYDVKM come from the germline V gene. The CDR3 extends over 14 amino acids. V lost 3 bases to trimming and J lost 4 bases; unmatched junction nucleotides: 5. CDR3 coding DNA: TGTGCCAGCAGTTTTGGGACAGTCTCCTATGGCTACACCTTC. It yields the protein CASSFGTVSYGYTF.

This clone occurred once. The V call is TRBV27, the J call TRBJ2-5, with TRBD2 matching over 8 bases. CDR3 length equals 15 residues. Trimming cost V 8 bases and J 6 bases; bases outside gene matches: 14. Per the germline V gene, CDR1 is MNHEY and CDR2 is SMNVEV (reference sequence). The CDR3 here is CASQDHAGGDKTQYF. CDR3 sequence (DNA): TGTGCCAGCCAGGATCACGCGGGGGGTGATAAGACCCAGTACTTC.

The chain joins TRBV5-4 to TRBJ2-1, with a weak D call TRBD2 (6 bases). Germline CDR1 is SGHNT and CDR2 is YYREEE (reference sequence). V lost 4 bases, J lost 10 bases, and 15 bases lay in between. This CDR3 has 13 residues. The CDR3 nucleotides are TGTGCCAGCAGCATCGGTAGTGGGGGGGAGCAGTTCTTC. Its protein is CASSIGSGGEQFF.

This sequence joins TRBV18 and TRBJ1-1, with 11 bases that match TRBD1. The CDR3 totals 13 residues. With V trimmed by 3 bases and J by 10 bases, 4 bases remained unmatched. Germline CDR1 is KGHSH and CDR2 is LQKENI. DNA of the CDR3: TGTGCCAGCTCACCGGACAGGGGGCAAGGAGCTTTCTTT. The encoded protein is CASSPDRGQGAFF.